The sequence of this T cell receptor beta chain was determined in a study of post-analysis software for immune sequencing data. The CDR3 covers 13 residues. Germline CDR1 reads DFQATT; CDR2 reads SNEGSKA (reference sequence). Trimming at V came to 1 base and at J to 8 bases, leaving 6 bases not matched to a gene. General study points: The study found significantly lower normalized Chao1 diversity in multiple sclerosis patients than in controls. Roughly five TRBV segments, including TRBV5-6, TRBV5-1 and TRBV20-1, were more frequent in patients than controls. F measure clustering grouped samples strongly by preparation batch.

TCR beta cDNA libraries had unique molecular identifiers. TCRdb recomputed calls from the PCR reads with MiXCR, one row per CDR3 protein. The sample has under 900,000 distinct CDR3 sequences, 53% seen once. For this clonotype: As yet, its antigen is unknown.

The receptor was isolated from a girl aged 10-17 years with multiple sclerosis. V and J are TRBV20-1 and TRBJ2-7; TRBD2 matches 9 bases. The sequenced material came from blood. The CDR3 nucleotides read TGCAGTGCTAGAGTAGCGGGAGTCCCCCAGCAGTACTTC. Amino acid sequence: CSARVAGVPQQYF.